The 15 T cell receptor beta chains listed next were all sequenced from one sample in a study of cytomegalovirus exposure and HLA in healthy donors. PCR employed 60 Vbeta and 13 Jbeta primers. Measured with immunoSEQ multiplex PCR; TCRdb has only the in-frame clones, and not every one. The table has some 110,000 clones, roughly a tenth seen once. Input material: PBMCs. The receptor source for this set is a man between 40 and 49 years old in good health and CMV-seropositive.

This clone was seen a handful of times. The rearrangement joins TRBV7-3 to TRBJ2-1, with TRBD2 identical over 13 bases. Germline values: CDR1 SGHTA, CDR2 FQGTGA. This CDR3 contains 14 residues. V trimming: 5 bases; J trimming: 6 bases; junction bases outside the gene matches: 1. The CDR3 reads CASSGTSGVNEQFF. The CDR3 DNA reads TGTGCCAGCAGCGGGACTAGCGGGGTCAATGAGCAGTTCTTC.

V usage is TRBV28 and J usage is TRBJ2-7; 9 nucleotides line up with TRBD1. V trimming: 6 bases; J trimming: 3 bases; junction bases outside the gene matches: 6. Germline lookup yields CDR1 MDHEN and CDR2 SYDVKM. The CDR3 is 14 amino acids. DNA for the CDR3: TGTGCCAGCAGAATCGGGACAGGGTTCTACGAGCAGTACTTC. Translation gives CASRIGTGFYEQYF.

This clone was found a few times. This rearrangement joins TRBV27 to TRBJ1-1, with D uncertain. CDR3 length: 14 amino acids. Trimming pared 2 bases from V and 5 bases from J, leaving 12 bases between. Germline values: CDR1 MNHEY, CDR2 SMNVEV (reference sequence). For the CDR3, the DNA is TGTGCCAGCAGTTTAACCACTGCGAATACTGAAGCTTTCTTT. This codes for CASSLTTANTEAFF.

This clone has only a few counts. The rearrangement joins TRBV29-1 to TRBJ2-5, with D maybe TRBD1 (5 bases). V lost 6 bases and J 1 base, leaving 15 bases between the germline ends. The CDR3 sequence is 14 residues long. Germline V CDR1 and CDR2: SQVTM, ANQGSEA. The CDR3 DNA sequence: TGCAGCGTAGCCCAAACCAGGGCCCAAGAGACCCAGTACTTC. Amino acids: CSVAQTRAQETQYF.

This clone has only a few counts. The rearrangement links TRBV29-1 to TRBJ2-2, with a possible D match to TRBD1 (6 bases). The V gene lost 6 bases and the J gene lost 5 bases, with 16 bases spanning the gap. This CDR3 has 14 residues. Germline V CDR1 and CDR2: SQVTM, ANQGSEA. In DNA, the CDR3 is TGCAGCGTCCTGGACAGCAGAGGGACCGGGGAGCTGTTTTTT. The encoded protein is CSVLDSRGTGELFF.

A few counts support this clone. The rearrangement uses TRBV6-1 and TRBJ2-5; tentatively, D is TRBD1 (6 bases). CDR3 length equals 15 residues. V was pared by 2 bases and J by 2 bases, with 12 bases between. From germline, CDR1 is MNHNS and CDR2 SASEGT. CDR3 bases: TGTGCCAGCAGTGAAAACCAGGGGCGGCAAGAGACCCAGTACTTC. The encoded protein is CASSENQGRQETQYF.

The table lists this clone with a few counts. The genes are TRBV6-1 and TRBJ2-7; a weak D match, TRBD2 (6 bases). CDR1 MNHNS and CDR2 SASEGT come from the germline V gene. V shed 2 bases and J shed 8 bases, with 16 bases lying between them. This CDR3 comprises 14 residues. DNA of the CDR3: TGTGCCAGCAGTGAATGGAGGGCCCCGGGGAAGCAGTACTTC. It is translated as CASSEWRAPGKQYF.

A few counts support this clone. The rearrangement joins TRBV7-9 to TRBJ2-1; TRBD2 agrees at 9 bases. There are 17 residues in the CDR3. Germline lookup yields CDR1 SEHNR and CDR2 FQNEAQ (reference sequence). V trimming: 4 bases; J trimming: 2 bases; junction bases outside the gene matches: 9. In DNA form, the CDR3 reads TGTGCCAGCAGCTCCTTTAGCGGGAGACGGCCCTACAATGAGCAGTTCTTC. Protein sequence: CASSSFSGRRPYNEQFF.

Only a few counts were recorded for this clone. J is TRBJ2-5 and V is TRBV7-2; 15 bases are shared with TRBD2. The V and J ends lost 5 bases and 5 bases, in that order; junction bases with no gene match: 12. CDR3 length: 18 amino acids. CDR1 and CDR2 (germline): SGHTA, FQGNSA. CDR3 nucleotides: TGTGCCAGCAGCCTGGGCTTATCCGGGACTAGCGGGAGGGAGACCCAGTACTTC. This encodes CASSLGLSGTSGRETQYF. Variable domain in full (rest from reference TRBV7-2 and TRBJ2-5): GAGVSQSPSNKVTEKGKDVELRCDPISGHTALYWYRQSLGQGLEFLIYFQGNSAPDKSGLPSDRFSAERTGGSVSTLTIQRTQQEDSAVYLCASSLGLSGTSGRETQYFGPGTRLLVL.

The chain joins TRBV4-1 to TRBJ2-2; tentatively, D is TRBD2 (6 bases). Trimming left V 6 bases short and J 2 bases short, with 19 bases between. This CDR3 region has 17 residues. The germline V gene encodes CDR1 MGHRA and CDR2 YSYEKL. CDR3 DNA sequence: TGCGCCAGCAGACTAGGGACTGCCATAAAAAACACCGGGGAGCTGTTTTTT. This encodes CASRLGTAIKNTGELFF.

This clone was observed a few times. The chain employs TRBV28 and TRBJ2-1; 10 bases match TRBD2. Trimming removed 7 bases from V and 6 bases from J; junction bases left unmatched: 15. Looked up from germline, CDR1 is MDHEN and CDR2 is SYDVKM. The CDR3 contains 17 residues. The CDR3, as DNA: TGTGCCAGCACACTGCCCCAAGGGGCTAGCGGGAGCAATGAGCAGTTCTTC. Its protein is CASTLPQGASGSNEQFF.

The chain is built from TRBV5-8 and TRBJ1-4; 9 bases fit TRBD1. J was trimmed by 7 bases and V by 0 bases; bases with no gene match: 4. CDR1 is SGHTS, CDR2 YDEGEE, per germline. This CDR3 region has 15 residues. CDR3 DNA: TGTGCCAGCAGCTTGGTAACAGGGGGCTTTGAAAAACTGTTTTTT. Its protein product is CASSLVTGGFEKLFF.

The chain joins TRBV29-1 to TRBJ2-3; 11 bases line up with TRBD2. Unmatched junction bases numbered 4, after V lost 4 bases and J lost 4 bases. The CDR3 has 14 residues. Germline assignment: CDR1 SQVTM and CDR2 ANQGSEA. CDR3 sequence (DNA): TGCAGCGTTGCGACTAGCGGGAACGCAGATACGCAGTATTTT. Its protein product is CSVATSGNADTQYF.

V is TRBV7-3 and J is TRBJ2-7, with D possibly being TRBD2 (5 bases). Germline lookup yields CDR1 SGHTA and CDR2 FQGTGA. Trimming stripped 5 bases from V and 7 bases from J, with 12 bases between. CDR3 size: 12 residues. CDR3 bases: TGTGCCAGCAGCACGCCCCCGGGGGAGCAGTACTTC. Protein product: CASSTPPGEQYF.

The CDR3 protein is CASSQGTAQETQYF. The CDR3 DNA reads TGTGCCAGCAGCCAAGGGACAGCCCAAGAGACCCAGTACTTC. This chain joins TRBV5-4 and TRBJ2-5; 7 nucleotides line up with TRBD1. The CDR3 is 14 residues long. CDR1 and CDR2 (germline): SGHNT, YYREEE (reference sequence). Trimming took 4 bases from V and 1 from J; bases not matched to a gene: 4.